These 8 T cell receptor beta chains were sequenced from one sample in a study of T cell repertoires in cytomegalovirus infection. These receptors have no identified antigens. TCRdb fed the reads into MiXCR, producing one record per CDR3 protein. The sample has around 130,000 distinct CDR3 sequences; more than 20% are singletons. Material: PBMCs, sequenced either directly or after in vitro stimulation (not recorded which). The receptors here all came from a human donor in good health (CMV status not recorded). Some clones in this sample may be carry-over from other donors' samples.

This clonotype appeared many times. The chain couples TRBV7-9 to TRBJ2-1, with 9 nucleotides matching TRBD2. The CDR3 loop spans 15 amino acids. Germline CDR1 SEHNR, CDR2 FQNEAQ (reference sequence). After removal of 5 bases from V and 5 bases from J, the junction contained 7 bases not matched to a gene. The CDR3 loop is CASSRSSGDNNEQFF. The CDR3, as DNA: TGTGCCAGCAGCCGATCTAGCGGGGATAACAATGAGCAGTTCTTC.

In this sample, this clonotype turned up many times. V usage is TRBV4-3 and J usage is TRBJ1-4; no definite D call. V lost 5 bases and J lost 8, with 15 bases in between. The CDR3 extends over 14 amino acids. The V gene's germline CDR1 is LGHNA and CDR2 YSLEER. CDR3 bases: TGCGCCAGCAGCGAGACATCATTGCACGAAAAACTGTTTTTT. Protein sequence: CASSETSLHEKLFF.

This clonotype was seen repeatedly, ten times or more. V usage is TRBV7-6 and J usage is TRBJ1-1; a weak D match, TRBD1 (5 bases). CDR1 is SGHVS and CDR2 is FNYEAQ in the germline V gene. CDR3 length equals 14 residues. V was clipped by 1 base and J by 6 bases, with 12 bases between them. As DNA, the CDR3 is TGTGCCAGCAGCTTAGGGGGCGGCATAGCTGAAGCTTTCTTT. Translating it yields CASSLGGGIAEAFF. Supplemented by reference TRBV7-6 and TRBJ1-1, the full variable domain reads GAGVSQSPRYKVTKRGQDVALRCDPISGHVSLYWYRQALGQGPEFLTYFNYEAQQDKSGLPNDRFSAERPEGSISTLTIQRTEQRDSAMYRCASSLGGGIAEAFFGQGTRLTVV.

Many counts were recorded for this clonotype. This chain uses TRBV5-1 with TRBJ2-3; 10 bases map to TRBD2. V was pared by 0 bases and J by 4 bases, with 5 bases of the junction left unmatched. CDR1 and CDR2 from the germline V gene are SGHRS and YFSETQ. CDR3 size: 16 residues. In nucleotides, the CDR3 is TGCGCCAGCAGCTTGGGGCTAGCGGGGGAGTCAGATACGCAGTATTTT. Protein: CASSLGLAGESDTQYF.

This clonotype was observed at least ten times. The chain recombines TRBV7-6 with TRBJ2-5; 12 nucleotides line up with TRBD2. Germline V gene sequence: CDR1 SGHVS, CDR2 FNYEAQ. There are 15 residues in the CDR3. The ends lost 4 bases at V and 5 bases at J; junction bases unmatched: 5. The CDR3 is CASSSTSGSPETQYF. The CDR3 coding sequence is TGTGCCAGCAGCTCGACTAGCGGGAGTCCCGAGACCCAGTACTTC.

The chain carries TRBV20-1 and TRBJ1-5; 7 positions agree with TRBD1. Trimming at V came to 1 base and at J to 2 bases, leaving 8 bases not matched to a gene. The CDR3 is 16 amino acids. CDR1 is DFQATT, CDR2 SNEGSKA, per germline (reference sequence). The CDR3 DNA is TGCAGTGCTAGAGTCGACAGGGATCCGCGCAATCAGCCCCAGCATTTT. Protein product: CSARVDRDPRNQPQHF.

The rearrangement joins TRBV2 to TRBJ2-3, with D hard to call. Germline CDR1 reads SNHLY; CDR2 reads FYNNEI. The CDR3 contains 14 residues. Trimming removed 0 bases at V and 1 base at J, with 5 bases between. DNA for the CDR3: TGTGCCAGCAGTGAAGCTTCACGCACAGATACGCAGTATTTT. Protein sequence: CASSEASRTDTQYF.

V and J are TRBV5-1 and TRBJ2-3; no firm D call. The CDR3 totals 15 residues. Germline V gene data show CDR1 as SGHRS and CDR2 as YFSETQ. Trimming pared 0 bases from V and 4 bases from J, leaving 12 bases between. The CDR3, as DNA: TGCGCCAGCAGCTTGGCTTCCGGTATTTCAGATACGCAGTATTTT. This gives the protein CASSLASGISDTQYF. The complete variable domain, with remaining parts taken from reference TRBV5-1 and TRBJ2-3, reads KAGVTQTPRYLIKTRGQQVTLSCSPISGHRSVSWYQQTPGQGLQFLFEYFSETQRNKGNFPGRFSGRQFSNSRSEMNVSTLELGDSALYLCASSLASGISDTQYFGPGTRLTVL.